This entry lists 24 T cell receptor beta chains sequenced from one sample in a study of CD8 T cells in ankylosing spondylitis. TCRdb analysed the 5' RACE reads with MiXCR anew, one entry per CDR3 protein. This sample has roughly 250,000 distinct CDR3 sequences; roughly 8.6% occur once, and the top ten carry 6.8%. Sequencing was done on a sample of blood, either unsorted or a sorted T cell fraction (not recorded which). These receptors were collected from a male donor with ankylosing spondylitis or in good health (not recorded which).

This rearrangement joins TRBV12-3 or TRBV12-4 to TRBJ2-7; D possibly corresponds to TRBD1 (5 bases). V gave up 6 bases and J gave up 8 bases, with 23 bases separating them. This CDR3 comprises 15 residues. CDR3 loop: CASSLGPGSHQKQYF. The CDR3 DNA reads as TGTGCCAGCAGCCTGGGGCCCGGGTCTCATCAAAAGCAGTACTTC.

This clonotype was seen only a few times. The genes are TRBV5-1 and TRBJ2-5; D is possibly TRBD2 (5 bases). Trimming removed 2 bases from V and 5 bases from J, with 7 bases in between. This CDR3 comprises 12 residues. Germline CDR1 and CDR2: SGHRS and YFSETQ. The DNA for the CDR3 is TGCGCCAGCAGCTTCCCGGGGGAGACCCAGTACTTC. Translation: CASSFPGETQYF.

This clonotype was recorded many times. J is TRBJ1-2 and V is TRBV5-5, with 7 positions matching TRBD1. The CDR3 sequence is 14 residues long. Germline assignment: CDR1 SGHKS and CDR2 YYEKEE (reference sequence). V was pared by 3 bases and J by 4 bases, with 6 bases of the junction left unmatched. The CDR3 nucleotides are TGTGCCAGCAGCTCCATGGGACAGATCTATGGCTACACCTTC. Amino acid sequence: CASSSMGQIYGYTF.

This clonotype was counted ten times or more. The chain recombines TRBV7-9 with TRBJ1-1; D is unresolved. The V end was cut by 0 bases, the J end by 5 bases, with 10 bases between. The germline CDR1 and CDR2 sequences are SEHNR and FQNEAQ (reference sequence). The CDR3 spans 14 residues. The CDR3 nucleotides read TGTGCCAGCAGCTTAGCGGACGGGAAAACTGAAGCTTTCTTT. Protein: CASSLADGKTEAFF. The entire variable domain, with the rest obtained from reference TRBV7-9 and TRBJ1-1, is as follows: DTGVSQNPRHKITKRGQNVTFRCDPISEHNRLYWYRQTLGQGPEFLTYFQNEAQLEKSRLLSDRFSAERPKGSFSTLEIQRTEQGDSAMYLCASSLADGKTEAFFGQGTRLTVV.

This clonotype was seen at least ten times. The CDR3: CASKKGQGFYEQYF. The CDR3 nucleotides read TGTGCCAGCAAGAAGGGACAGGGTTTCTACGAGCAGTACTTC. The chain joins TRBV14 to TRBJ2-7; TRBD1 matches 9 bases. CDR1 is SGHDN and CDR2 is FVKESK in the germline V gene. There are 14 residues in the CDR3. Trimming at V came to 7 bases and at J to 3 bases, leaving 7 bases not matched to a gene.

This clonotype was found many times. The CDR3 nucleotides read TGCAGTGCTAGAGGCCCTTCCCCGACCGGTACGCAGTATTTT. It encodes CSARGPSPTGTQYF. V and J are TRBV20-1 and TRBJ2-3; D gene uncertain. V was shortened by 1 base and J by 8 bases, with 16 bases between the two germline ends. This CDR3 contains 14 residues. Germline V gene lookup returns CDR1 DFQATT and CDR2 SNEGSKA (reference sequence).

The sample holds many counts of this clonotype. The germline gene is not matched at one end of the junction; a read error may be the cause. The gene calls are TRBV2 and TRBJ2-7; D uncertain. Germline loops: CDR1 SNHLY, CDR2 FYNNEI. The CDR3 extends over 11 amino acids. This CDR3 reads CASSDGYEQYF. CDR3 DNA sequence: TGCGCCAGCAGTGATGGCTACGAGCAGTACTTC.

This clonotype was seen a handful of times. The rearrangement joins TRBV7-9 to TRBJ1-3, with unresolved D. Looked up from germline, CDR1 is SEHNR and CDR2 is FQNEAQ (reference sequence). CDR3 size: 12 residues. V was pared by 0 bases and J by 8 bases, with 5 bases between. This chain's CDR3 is CASSLALDTIYF. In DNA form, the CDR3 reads TGTGCCAGCAGCTTAGCGCTAGACACCATATATTTT.

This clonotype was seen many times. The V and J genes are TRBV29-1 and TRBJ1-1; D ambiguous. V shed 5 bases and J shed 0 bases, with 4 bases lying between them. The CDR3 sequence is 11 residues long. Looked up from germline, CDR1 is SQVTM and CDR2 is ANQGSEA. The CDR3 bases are TGCAGCGTTTTTGTGAACACTGAAGCTTTCTTT. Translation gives CSVFVNTEAFF.

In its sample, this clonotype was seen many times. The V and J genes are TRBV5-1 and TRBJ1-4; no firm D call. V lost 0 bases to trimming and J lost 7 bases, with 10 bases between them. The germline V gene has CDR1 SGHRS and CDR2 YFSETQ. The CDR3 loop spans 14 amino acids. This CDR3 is CASSLGRESEKLFF. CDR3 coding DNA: TGCGCCAGCAGCTTGGGGAGGGAAAGTGAAAAACTGTTTTTT.

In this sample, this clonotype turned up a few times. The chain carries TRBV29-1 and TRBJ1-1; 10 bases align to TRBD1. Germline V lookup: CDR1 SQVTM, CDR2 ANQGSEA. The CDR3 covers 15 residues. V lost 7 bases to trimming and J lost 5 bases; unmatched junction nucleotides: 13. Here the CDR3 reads CSAKRTGGQGTEAFF. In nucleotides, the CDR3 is TGCAGCGCAAAGCGGACAGGGGGGCAGGGAACTGAAGCTTTCTTT. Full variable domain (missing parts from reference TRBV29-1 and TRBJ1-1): SAVISQKPSRDICQRGTSLTIQCQVDSQVTMMFWYRQQPGQSLTLIATANQGSEATYESGFVIDKFPISRPNLTFSTLTVSNMSPEDSSIYLCSAKRTGGQGTEAFFGQGTRLTVV.

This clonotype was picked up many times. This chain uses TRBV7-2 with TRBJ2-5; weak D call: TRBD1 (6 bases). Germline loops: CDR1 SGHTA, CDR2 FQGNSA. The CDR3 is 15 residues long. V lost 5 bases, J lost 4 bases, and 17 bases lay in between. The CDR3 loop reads CASSNGQTVLETQYF. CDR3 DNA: TGTGCCAGCAGCAACGGACAGACAGTATTAGAGACCCAGTACTTC.

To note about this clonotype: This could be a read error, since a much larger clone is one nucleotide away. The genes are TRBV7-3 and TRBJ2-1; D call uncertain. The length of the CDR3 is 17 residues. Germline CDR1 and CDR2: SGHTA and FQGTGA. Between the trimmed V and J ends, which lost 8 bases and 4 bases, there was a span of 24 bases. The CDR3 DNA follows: TGTGCCAGCTGTCCAAGCACAATCGTAACAAGTTACAATGAGCAGTTCTTC. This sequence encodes CASCPSTIVTSYNEQFF.

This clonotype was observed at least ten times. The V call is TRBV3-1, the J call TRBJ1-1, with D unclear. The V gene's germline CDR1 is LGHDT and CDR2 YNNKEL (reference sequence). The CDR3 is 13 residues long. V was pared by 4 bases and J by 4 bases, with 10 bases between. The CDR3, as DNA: TGTGCCAGCAGCCCCAGTGTAACCACTGAAGCTTTCTTT. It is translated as CASSPSVTTEAFF. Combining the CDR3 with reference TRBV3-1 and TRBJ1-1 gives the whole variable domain DTAVSQTPKYLVTQMGNDKSIKCEQNLGHDTMYWYKQDSKKFLKIMFSYNNKELIINETVPNRFSPKSPDKAHLNLHINSLELGDSAVYFCASSPSVTTEAFFGQGTRLTVV.

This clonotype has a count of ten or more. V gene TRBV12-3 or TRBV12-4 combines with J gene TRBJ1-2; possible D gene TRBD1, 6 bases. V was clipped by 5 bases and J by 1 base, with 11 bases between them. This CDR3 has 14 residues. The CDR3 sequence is CASSPTGINYGYTF. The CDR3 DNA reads TGTGCCAGCAGTCCTACAGGGATTAACTATGGCTACACCTTC.

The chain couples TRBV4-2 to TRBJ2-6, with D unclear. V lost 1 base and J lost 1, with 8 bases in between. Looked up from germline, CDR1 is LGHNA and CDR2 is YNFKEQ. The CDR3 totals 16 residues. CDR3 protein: CASSQVGGSGANVLTF. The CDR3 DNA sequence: TGTGCCAGCAGCCAAGTAGGCGGATCTGGGGCCAACGTCCTGACTTTC.

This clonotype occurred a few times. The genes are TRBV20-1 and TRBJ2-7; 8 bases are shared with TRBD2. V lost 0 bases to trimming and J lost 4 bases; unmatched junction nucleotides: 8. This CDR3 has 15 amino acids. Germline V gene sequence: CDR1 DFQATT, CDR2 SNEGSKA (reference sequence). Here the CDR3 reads CSARDAETSGYEQYF. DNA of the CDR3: TGCAGTGCTAGAGATGCTGAAACTAGCGGTTACGAGCAGTACTTC.

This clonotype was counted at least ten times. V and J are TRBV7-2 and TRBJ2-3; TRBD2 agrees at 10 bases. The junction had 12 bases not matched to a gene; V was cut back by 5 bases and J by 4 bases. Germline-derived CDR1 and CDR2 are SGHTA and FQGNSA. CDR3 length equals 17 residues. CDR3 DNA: TGTGCCAGCAGCCGGTCCCTATTTAGCGGGGGGCCAGATACGCAGTATTTT. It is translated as CASSRSLFSGGPDTQYF.

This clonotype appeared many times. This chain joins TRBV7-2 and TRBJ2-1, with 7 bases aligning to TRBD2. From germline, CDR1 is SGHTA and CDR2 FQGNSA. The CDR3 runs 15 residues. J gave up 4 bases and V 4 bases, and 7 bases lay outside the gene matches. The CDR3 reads CASSSGSGAYNEQFF. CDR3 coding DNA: TGTGCCAGCAGCTCGGGGAGCGGGGCTTACAATGAGCAGTTCTTC.

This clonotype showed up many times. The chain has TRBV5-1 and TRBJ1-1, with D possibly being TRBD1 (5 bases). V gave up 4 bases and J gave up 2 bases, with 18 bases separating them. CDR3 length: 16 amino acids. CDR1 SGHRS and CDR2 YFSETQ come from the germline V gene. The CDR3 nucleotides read TGCGCCAGCAGCCCTGAGTGGGGCGGGGTAAACACTGAAGCTTTCTTT. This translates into CASSPEWGGVNTEAFF.

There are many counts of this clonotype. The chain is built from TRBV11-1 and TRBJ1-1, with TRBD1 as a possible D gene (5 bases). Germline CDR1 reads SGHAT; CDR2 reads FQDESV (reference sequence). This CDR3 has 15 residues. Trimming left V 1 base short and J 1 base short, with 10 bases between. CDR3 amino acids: CASSLGQLTNTEAFF. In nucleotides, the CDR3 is TGTGCCAGCAGCTTAGGACAGCTGACGAACACTGAAGCTTTCTTT. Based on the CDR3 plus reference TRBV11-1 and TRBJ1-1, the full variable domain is EAEVAQSPRYKITEKSQAVAFWCDPISGHATLYWYRQILGQGPELLVQFQDESVVDDSQLPKDRFSAERLKGVDSTLKIQPAELGDSAMYLCASSLGQLTNTEAFFGQGTRLTVV.

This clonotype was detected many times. The CDR3 DNA reads as TGCGCCAGCAGCTATGGACAGAGTAACACTGAAGCTTTCTTT. Protein sequence: CASSYGQSNTEAFF. V usage is TRBV5-1 and J usage is TRBJ1-1, with D perhaps TRBD1 (6 bases). The V gene lost 3 bases and the J gene lost 2 bases, with 11 bases spanning the gap. Germline assignment: CDR1 SGHRS and CDR2 YFSETQ. The CDR3 is 14 amino acids. Full variable domain (remainder filled in from reference TRBV5-1 and TRBJ1-1): KAGVTQTPRYLIKTRGQQVTLSCSPISGHRSVSWYQQTPGQGLQFLFEYFSETQRNKGNFPGRFSGRQFSNSRSEMNVSTLELGDSALYLCASSYGQSNTEAFFGQGTRLTVV.

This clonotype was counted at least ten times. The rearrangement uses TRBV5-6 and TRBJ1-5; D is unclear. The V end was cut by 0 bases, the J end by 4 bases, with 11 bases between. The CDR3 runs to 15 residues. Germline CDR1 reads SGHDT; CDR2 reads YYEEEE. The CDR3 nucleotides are TGTGCCAGCAGCTTGGGGGCAGCCCCTAATCAGCCCCAGCATTTT. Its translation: CASSLGAAPNQPQHF.

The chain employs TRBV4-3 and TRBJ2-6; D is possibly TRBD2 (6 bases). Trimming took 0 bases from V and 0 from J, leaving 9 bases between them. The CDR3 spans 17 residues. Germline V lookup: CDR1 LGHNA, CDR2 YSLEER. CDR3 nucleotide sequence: TGCGCCAGCAGCCAAGAGGTGGGGGGCTCTGGGGCCAACGTCCTGACTTTC. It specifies CASSQEVGGSGANVLTF.